This TCR beta chain was found in a study of glioma-infiltrating T cells. Study findings and constraints: Very few CDR3 sequences were shared between tissue and blood. Above-expected tissue-blood divergence occurred in all gliomas, most in low-grade ones.

On this clonotype itself: Antigen specificity is unknown.

CDR1 is SGHTA and CDR2 is FQGTGA in the germline V gene. V was clipped by 2 bases and J by 5 bases, with 17 bases between them. The CDR3 length is 16 residues. TCR alpha and beta CDR3 regions were amplified from RNA using iRepertoire nested multiplex PCR. Via MiXCR, TCRdb re-called the multiplex PCR reads, giving one row per CDR3 protein. The repertoire has under 150,000 distinct CDR3 sequences, approximately 39% of them found once; the top ten carry roughly a fifth. The specimen was glioma tissue, nonneoplastic brain tissue, or PBMCs (not recorded which). The chain links TRBV7-3 to TRBJ2-3; a possible D gene is TRBD2 (5 bases). The sequence derives from a human donor with low-grade glioma or glioblastoma, undergoing nonglioma brain surgery, or in good health (not recorded which). The CDR3 DNA reads TGTGCCAGCAGCTTATCAGCAATAGGAGGCATAGATACGCAGTATTTT. Translated: CASSLSAIGGIDTQYF.